These T cell receptor beta chains were read from a single sample in a study of blood T cells in healthy people across ages. TCRdb processed the 5' RACE reads anew with MiXCR; each CDR3 protein has one entry. The sample lists 1.4 million to 1.5 million distinct CDR3 sequences; 35% to 45% were seen once. What was sequenced was blood. The receptors here all came from a woman between 18 and 30 years old in good health. Each CDR3 is given with its conserved first and last residue. Size is stated for part of the rows, as once, few or many counts, or as a class when the clone is expanded.

>TRBV6-1|TRBJ2-7|few
CASSEGFWGRTYEQYF
>TRBV20-1|TRBJ2-5|.
CSAERMDDGYF
>TRBV27|TRBJ1-2|few
CASSHGHDHYGYTF
>TRBV28|TRBJ2-5|.
CASSTGDNSEQYF
>TRBV20-1|TRBJ2-7|.
CSAILGGSGEQYF
>TRBV12-3/TRBV12-4|TRBJ1-5|.
CASSLGTGLSYNQPQHF
>TRBV10-3|TRBJ2-3|many
CAISDPRRDTDTQYF
>TRBV12-3/TRBV12-4|TRBJ1-6|few
CASSFEEYNSPLHF
>TRBV10-3|TRBJ1-1|.
CAISERVSNTEAFF
>TRBV20-1|TRBJ2-3|.
CSARDSEGDTQYF
>TRBV7-9|TRBJ2-2|.
CASSLRFEPFNPGELFF
>TRBV29-1|TRBJ1-2|.
CSVAAGNGYTF
>TRBV4-2|TRBJ2-7|.
CASSQEDGRAYFYEQYF
>TRBV20-1|TRBJ1-1|.
CSASSGSTEAFF
>TRBV3-1|TRBJ2-7|.
CASSQDLVGPEGQYF
>TRBV5-1|TRBJ2-1|.
CASSLGGGSSRRIYNEQFF
>TRBV6-6|.|few
CASSLEGPYNEQYF
>TRBV6-1|TRBJ2-1|.
CASRTRGYEQFF
>TRBV6-5|TRBJ2-7|.
CASSYSMPSYEQYF
>TRBV7-9|TRBJ2-5|.
CASTAGTGRQYF
>TRBV20-1|TRBJ2-6|few
CSARDRGHASGANVLTF
>TRBV25-1|TRBJ2-4|.
CASSETSGGAKNIQYF
>TRBV28|TRBJ1-1|.
CASRGGTARNTEAFF
>TRBV11-2|TRBJ2-7|few
CASSFIRSYEQYF
>TRBV24-1|TRBJ2-3|.
CAMPPGLADYTDTQYF
>TRBV7-9|TRBJ2-1|few
CASRYRTHGRSYNEQFF
>TRBV5-6|TRBJ2-2|.
CASSLDRQNTGELFF
>TRBV29-1|TRBJ2-5|many
CSGASGEETQYF
>TRBV7-9|TRBJ2-3|.
CASSSSSLRGTDTQYF
>TRBV6-5|TRBJ1-2|few
CATMQVYGYTF
>TRBV11-1|TRBJ2-1|.
CASSAGRDVPYNEQFF
>TRBV6-1|TRBJ2-5|.
CASSEASGGGNNEQYF
>TRBV5-6|TRBJ1-2|.
CASTKGGNYGYTF
>TRBV7-9|TRBJ1-3|.
CASSSNWVGSSGNTIYF
>TRBV7-2|TRBJ1-6|few
CASPPQGNSPLHF
>TRBV4-1|.|.
CASSHLGLAGREQYF
>TRBV20-1|.|.
CSARSLGLAGASSYNEQYF
>TRBV29-1|TRBJ2-1|.
CSVRTSGNTYNEQFF
>TRBV5-1|TRBJ1-1|.
CASSLITGGLKDTEAFF
>TRBV6-1|.|.
CASSHEQYF
>TRBV27|TRBJ2-7|.
CASSPRPSAAYEQYF
>TRBV28|TRBJ2-4|.
CASSAGLGHALAKNIQYF
>TRBV28|TRBJ2-7|many
CASSGTGYEQYF
>TRBV27|TRBJ2-3|.
CASAKGTVTQYF
>TRBV20-1|TRBJ1-1|.
CSARRAENTEAFF
>TRBV20-1|TRBJ2-1|few
CSANPSGTEFF
>TRBV20-1|TRBJ2-5|.
CSARGIAGQETQYF
>TRBV12-5|TRBJ2-7|few
CASGLEVGEQYF
>TRBV12-3/TRBV12-4|TRBJ2-3|many
CATIPWDTSSTDTQYF
>TRBV7-9|TRBJ1-1|few
CASSPPPRTNSDNPRSEAFF
>TRBV7-2|TRBJ2-7|few
CALTTGTLSYEQYF
>TRBV4-2|TRBJ2-5|.
CASSQDGTGRETQYF
>TRBV27|TRBJ2-1|.
CASSFLPYNEQFF
>TRBV11-2|TRBJ2-1|.
CASRLGLAGGLVRNEQFF